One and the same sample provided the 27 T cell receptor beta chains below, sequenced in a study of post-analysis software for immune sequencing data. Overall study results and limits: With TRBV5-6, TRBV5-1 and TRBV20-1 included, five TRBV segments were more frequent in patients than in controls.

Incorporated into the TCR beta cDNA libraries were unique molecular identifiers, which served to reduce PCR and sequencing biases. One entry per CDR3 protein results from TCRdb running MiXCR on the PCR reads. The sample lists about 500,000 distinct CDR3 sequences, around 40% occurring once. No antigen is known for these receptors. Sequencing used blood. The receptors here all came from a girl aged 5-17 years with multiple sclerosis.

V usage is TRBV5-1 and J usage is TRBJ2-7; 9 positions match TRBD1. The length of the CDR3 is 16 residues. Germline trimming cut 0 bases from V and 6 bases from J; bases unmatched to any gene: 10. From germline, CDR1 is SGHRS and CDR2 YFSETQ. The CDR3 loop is CASSLDPGTGLSEQYF. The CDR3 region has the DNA TGCGCCAGCAGCTTGGACCCCGGGACAGGGTTGAGCGAGCAGTACTTC.

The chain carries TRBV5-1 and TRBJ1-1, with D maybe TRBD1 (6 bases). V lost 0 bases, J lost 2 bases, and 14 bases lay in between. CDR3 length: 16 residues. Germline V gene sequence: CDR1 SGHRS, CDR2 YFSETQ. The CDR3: CASSLAGQGINTEAFF. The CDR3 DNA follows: TGCGCCAGCAGCTTGGCCGGTCAGGGGATAAACACTGAAGCTTTCTTT.

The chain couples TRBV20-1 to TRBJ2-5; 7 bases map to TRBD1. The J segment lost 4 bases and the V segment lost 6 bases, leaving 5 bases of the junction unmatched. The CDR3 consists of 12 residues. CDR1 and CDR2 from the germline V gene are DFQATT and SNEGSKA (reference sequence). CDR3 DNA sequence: TGCAGTGCACGACAGGGTGGAGAGACCCAGTACTTC. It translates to CSARQGGETQYF.

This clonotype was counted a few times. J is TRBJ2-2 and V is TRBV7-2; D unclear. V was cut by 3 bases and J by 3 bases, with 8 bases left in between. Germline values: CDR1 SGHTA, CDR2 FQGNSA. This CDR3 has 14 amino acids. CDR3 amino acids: CASSFDGYTGELFF. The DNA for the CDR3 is TGTGCCAGCAGCTTTGATGGCTACACCGGGGAGCTGTTTTTT.

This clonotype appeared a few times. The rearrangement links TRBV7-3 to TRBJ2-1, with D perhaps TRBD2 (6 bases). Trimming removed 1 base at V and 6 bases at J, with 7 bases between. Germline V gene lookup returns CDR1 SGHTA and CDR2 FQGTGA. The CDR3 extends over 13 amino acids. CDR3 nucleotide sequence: TGTGCCAGCAGCTTAAAGGGAGGCAATGAGCAGTTCTTC. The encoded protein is CASSLKGGNEQFF.

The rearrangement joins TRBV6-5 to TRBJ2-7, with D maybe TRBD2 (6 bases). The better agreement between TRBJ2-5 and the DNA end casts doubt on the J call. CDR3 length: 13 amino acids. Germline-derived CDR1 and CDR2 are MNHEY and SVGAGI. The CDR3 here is CASSYSDGGTQYF. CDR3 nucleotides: TGTGCCAGCAGTTACTCGGACGGGGGGACCCAGTACTTC.

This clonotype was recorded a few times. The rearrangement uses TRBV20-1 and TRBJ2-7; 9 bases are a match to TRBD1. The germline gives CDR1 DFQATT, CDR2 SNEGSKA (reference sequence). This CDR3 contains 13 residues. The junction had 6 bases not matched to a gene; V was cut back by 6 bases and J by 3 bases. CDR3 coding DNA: TGCAGTGCGGGACGGACAGGGGACTACGAGCAGTACTTC. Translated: CSAGRTGDYEQYF.

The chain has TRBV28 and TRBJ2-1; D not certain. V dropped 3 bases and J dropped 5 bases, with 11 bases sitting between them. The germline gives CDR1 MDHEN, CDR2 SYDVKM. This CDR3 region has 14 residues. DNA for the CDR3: TGTGCCAGCAGTTTGCAGAGTCTAAACAATGAGCAGTTCTTC. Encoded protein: CASSLQSLNNEQFF.

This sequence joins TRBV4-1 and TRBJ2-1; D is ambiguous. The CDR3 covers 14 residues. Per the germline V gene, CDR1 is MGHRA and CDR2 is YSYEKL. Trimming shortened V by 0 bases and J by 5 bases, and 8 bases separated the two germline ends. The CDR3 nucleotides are TGCGCCAGCAGCCAAGATTTGAGAAACAATGAGCAGTTCTTC. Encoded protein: CASSQDLRNNEQFF.

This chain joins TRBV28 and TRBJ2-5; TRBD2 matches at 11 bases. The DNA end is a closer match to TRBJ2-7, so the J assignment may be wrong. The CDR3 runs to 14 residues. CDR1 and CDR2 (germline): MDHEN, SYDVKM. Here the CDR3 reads CASRGTSGHYEQYF. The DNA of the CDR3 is TGTGCCAGCAGAGGGACTAGCGGACACTACGAGCAGTACTTC.

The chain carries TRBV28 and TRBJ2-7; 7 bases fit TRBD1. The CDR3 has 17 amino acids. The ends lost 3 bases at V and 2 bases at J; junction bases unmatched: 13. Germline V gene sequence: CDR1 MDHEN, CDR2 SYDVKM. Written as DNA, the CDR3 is TGTGCCAGCAGTTTCGTAAATGACCGGGACAGAGCCTACGAGCAGTACTTC. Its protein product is CASSFVNDRDRAYEQYF.

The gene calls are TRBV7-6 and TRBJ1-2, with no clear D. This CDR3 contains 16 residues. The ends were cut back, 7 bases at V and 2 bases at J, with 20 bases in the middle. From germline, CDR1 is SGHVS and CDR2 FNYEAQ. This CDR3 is CASNPGSSRKNYGYTF. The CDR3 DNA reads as TGTGCCAGCAACCCGGGTAGTAGCAGGAAGAACTATGGCTACACCTTC.

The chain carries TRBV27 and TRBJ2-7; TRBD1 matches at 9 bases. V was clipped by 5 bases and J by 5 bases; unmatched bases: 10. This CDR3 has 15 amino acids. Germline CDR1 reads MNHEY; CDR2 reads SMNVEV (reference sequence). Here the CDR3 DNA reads TGTGCCAGCAGTCCTTATGGGACAGGGTTGGACGAGCAGTACTTC. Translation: CASSPYGTGLDEQYF.

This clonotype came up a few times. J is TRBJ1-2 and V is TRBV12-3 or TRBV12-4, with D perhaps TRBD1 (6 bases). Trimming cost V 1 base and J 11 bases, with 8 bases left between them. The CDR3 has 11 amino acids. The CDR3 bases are TGTGCCAGCAGTTTAGAACAGGGTTACACCTTC. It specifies CASSLEQGYTF.

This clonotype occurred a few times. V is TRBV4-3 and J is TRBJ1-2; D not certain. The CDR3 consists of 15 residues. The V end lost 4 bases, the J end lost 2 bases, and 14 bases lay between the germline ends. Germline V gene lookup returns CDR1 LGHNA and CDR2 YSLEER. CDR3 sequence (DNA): TGCGCCAGCAGCCCCGCTCGACAAACCAACTATGGCTACACCTTC. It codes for CASSPARQTNYGYTF.

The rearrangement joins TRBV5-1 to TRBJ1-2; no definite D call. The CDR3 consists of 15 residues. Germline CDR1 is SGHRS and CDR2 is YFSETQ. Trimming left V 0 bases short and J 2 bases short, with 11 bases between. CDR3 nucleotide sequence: TGCGCCAGCAGCTTGGGTAATACGGGGAACTATGGCTACACCTTC. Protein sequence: CASSLGNTGNYGYTF.

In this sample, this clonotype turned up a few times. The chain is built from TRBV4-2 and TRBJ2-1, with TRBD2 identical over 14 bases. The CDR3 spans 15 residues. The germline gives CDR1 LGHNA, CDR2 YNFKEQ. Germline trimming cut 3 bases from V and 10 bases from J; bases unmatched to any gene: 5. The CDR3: CASSHRLAGGYEQFF. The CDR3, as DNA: TGTGCCAGCAGCCATCGACTAGCGGGAGGGTACGAGCAGTTCTTC.

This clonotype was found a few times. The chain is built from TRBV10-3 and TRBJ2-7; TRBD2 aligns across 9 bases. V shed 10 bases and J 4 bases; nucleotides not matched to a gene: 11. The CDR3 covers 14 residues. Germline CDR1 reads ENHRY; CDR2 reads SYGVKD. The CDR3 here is CASRQREEGYEQYF. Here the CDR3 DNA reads TGTGCCAGCCGGCAGCGGGAGGAGGGGTACGAGCAGTACTTC.

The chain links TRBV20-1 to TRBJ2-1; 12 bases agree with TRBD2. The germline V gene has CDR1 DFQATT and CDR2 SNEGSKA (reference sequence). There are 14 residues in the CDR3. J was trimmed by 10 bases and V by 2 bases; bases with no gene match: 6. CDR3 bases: TGCAGTGCTAGATCCCGGACTAGCGGGACCGAGCAGTTCTTC. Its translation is CSARSRTSGTEQFF.

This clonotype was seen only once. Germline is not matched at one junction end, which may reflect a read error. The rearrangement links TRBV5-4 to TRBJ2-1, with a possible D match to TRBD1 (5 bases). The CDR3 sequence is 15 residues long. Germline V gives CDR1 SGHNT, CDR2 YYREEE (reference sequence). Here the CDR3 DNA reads TGCGCCAGCAGCTTGGAAAGGGGCCCTTACAATGAGCAGTTCTTC. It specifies CASSLERGPYNEQFF.

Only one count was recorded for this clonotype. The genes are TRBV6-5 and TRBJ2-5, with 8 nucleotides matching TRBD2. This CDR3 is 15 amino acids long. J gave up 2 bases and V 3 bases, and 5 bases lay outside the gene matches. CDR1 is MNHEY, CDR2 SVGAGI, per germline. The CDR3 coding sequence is TGTGCCAGCAGTTATGCCGGGACTAGTCAAGAGACCCAGTACTTC. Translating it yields CASSYAGTSQETQYF.

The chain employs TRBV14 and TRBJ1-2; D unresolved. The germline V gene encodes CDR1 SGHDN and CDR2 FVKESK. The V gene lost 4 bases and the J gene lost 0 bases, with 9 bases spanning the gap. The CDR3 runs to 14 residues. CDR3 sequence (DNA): TGTGCCAGCAGCCTGGGGTCAGCTAACTATGGCTACACCTTC. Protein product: CASSLGSANYGYTF.

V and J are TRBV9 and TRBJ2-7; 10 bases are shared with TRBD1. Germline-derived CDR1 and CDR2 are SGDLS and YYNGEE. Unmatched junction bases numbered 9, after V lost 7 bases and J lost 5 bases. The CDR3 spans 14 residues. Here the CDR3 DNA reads TGTGCCAGCGGCGGGACAGGGGACTTGAACGAGCAGTACTTC. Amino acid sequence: CASGGTGDLNEQYF.

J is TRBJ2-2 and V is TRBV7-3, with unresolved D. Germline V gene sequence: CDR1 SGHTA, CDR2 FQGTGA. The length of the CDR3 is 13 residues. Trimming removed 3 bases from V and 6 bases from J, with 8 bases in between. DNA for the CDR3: TGTGCCAGCAGCTTTCAAGGTGCCGGGGAGCTGTTTTTT. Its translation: CASSFQGAGELFF.

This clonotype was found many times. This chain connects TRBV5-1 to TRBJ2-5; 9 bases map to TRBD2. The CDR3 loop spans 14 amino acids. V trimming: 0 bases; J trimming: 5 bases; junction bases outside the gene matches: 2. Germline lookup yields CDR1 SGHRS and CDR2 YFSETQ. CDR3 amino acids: CASSLVAGDETQYF. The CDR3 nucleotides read TGCGCCAGCAGCTTGGTAGCGGGAGACGAGACCCAGTACTTC. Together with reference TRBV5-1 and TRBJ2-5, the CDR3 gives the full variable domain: KAGVTQTPRYLIKTRGQQVTLSCSPISGHRSVSWYQQTPGQGLQFLFEYFSETQRNKGNFPGRFSGRQFSNSRSEMNVSTLELGDSALYLCASSLVAGDETQYFGPGTRLLVL.

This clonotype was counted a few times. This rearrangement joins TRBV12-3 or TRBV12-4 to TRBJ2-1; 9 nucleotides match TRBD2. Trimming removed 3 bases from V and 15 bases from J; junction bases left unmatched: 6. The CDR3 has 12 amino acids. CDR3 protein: CASSLWRAGGFF. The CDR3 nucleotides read TGTGCCAGCAGTTTGTGGAGAGCGGGAGGGTTCTTC.

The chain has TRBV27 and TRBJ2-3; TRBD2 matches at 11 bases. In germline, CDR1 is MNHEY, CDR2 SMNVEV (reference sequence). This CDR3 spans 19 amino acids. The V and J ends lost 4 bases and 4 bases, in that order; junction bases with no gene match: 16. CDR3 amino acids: CASSSHLLISGRVADTQYF. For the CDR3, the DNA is TGTGCCAGCAGTTCCCATCTTCTCATTAGCGGGAGGGTCGCAGATACGCAGTATTTT.